The 9 T cell receptor beta chains in this list originate from one sample, sequenced in a study of cytomegalovirus exposure and HLA in healthy donors. The study ran its PCR with 60 Vbeta and 13 Jbeta primers. The assay was immunoSEQ multiplex PCR, and TCRdb's table has in-frame clones only and misses some. Among 150,000 to 200,000 clones listed, roughly 65% were seen once. Specimen: PBMCs. The receptors come from a young man in good health and CMV-seropositive.

The table lists this clone with a count of one. The chain joins TRBV6-5 to TRBJ1-5; D is perhaps TRBD1 (6 bases). Germline CDR1 is MNHEY and CDR2 is SVGAGI. Trimming cost V 6 bases and J 5 bases, with 14 bases left between them. This CDR3 contains 14 residues. CDR3 sequence: CASSLTGGDQPQHF. In nucleotides, the CDR3 is TGTGCCAGCAGCCTGACAGGCGGCGATCAGCCCCAGCATTTT.

J is TRBJ2-7 and V is TRBV20-1; D gene ambiguous. This CDR3 contains 10 residues. Between the trimmed V and J ends, which lost 1 base and 6 bases, there was a span of 4 bases. CDR1 and CDR2 (germline): DFQATT, SNEGSKA (reference sequence). The DNA for the CDR3 is TGCAGTGCTAGAGGAGGCGAGCAGTACGTC. Protein product: CSARGGEQYV.

This rearrangement joins TRBV7-9 to TRBJ1-2, with D unresolved. Germline lookup yields CDR1 SEHNR and CDR2 FQNEAQ (reference sequence). The germline V and J ends were trimmed by 7 bases and 8 bases, with 11 bases remaining between them. The CDR3 runs 11 residues. The CDR3 sequence: CASTNYRGYTF. CDR3 coding DNA: TGTGCCAGCACGAATTACAGAGGCTACACCTTC.

This clone was seen only a few times. The chain employs TRBV7-3 and TRBJ2-3; 10 nucleotides line up with TRBD2. The CDR3 is 15 amino acids. Trimming took 5 bases from V and 2 from J; bases not matched to a gene: 4. CDR1 SGHTA and CDR2 FQGTGA come from the germline V gene. The CDR3 protein is CASSPSGGATDTQYF. As DNA, the CDR3 is TGTGCCAGCAGCCCGAGCGGGGGGGCCACAGATACGCAGTATTTT. The whole variable domain, remainder taken from reference TRBV7-3 and TRBJ2-3, is GAGVSQTPSNKVTEKGKYVELRCDPISGHTALYWYRQSLGQGPEFLIYFQGTGAADDSGLPNDRFFAVRPEGSVSTLKIQRTERGDSAVYLCASSPSGGATDTQYFGPGTRLTVL.

V usage is TRBV28 and J usage is TRBJ1-6, with D possibly matching TRBD1 (6 bases). Trimming shortened V by 2 bases and J by 5 bases, and 13 bases separated the two germline ends. The CDR3 has 16 amino acids. Germline assignment: CDR1 MDHEN and CDR2 SYDVKM. CDR3 nucleotide sequence: TGTGCCAGCAGTTTAGGACAGCTGGACCATAATTCACCCCTCCACTTT. This encodes CASSLGQLDHNSPLHF.

This clone was counted only a few times. V usage is TRBV21-1 and J usage is TRBJ2-7; the table's D call, TRBD2, has no DNA check behind it. TRBV21-1 is flagged as a pseudogene. The length of the CDR3 is 14 residues. The DNA of the CDR3 is TGTGCCAGCAGCAAAGGGGGGGAAGTGCCGGTGCAGTACGTC. Amino acids: CASSKGGEVPVQYV.

The table lists this clone with a few counts. This rearrangement joins TRBV5-6 to TRBJ2-1, with 7 bases identical to TRBD1. Germline CDR1 is SGHDT and CDR2 is YYEEEE. J gave up 4 bases and V 7 bases, and 14 bases lay outside the gene matches. CDR3 length: 16 residues. The CDR3 sequence: CASLDGVGDRYNEQFF. In DNA form, the CDR3 reads TGTGCCAGCCTCGATGGTGTGGGGGACAGATACAATGAGCAGTTCTTC.

As to this clone: Other DNA sequences from this sample encode an identical CDR3 as well. The genes are TRBV25-1 and TRBJ1-2; 7 bases match TRBD1. CDR3 length: 14 residues. Germline CDR1 is MGHDK and CDR2 is SYGVNS. V shed 3 bases and J 5 bases; nucleotides not matched to a gene: 6. In DNA form, the CDR3 reads TGTGCCAGCAGTGAGTACGGGACAGTATATGGCTACACCTTC. Encoded protein: CASSEYGTVYGYTF.

The V call is TRBV9, the J call TRBJ1-4, with D tentatively TRBD1 (6 bases). CDR1 and CDR2 from the germline V gene are SGDLS and YYNGEE. This CDR3 comprises 16 residues. V was shortened by 0 bases and J by 6 bases, with 15 bases between the two germline ends. CDR3 sequence reads: CASSVAAGTSYEKLFF. CDR3 sequence (DNA): TGTGCCAGCAGCGTAGCCGCCGGGACATCGTATGAAAAACTGTTTTTT.